Below are 6 T cell receptor beta chains sequenced from a single sample in a study of cytomegalovirus exposure and HLA in healthy donors. 60 Vbeta and 13 Jbeta primers were used in PCR. Here immunoSEQ multiplex PCR was the method, and the copy in TCRdb shows in-frame clones only, minus some. The table records some 130,000 clones, approximately 61% of them present only once. Sample: PBMCs. The receptor set was obtained from a human donor in good health.

This chain links TRBV29-1 with TRBJ1-2; 7 bases map to TRBD1. Germline CDR1 and CDR2: SQVTM and ANQGSEA. The junction had 10 bases not matched to a gene; V was cut back by 4 bases and J by 5 bases. The length of the CDR3 is 14 residues. The CDR3 DNA sequence: TGCAGCGTTGGGGGGGCAGGGGGAAGGTATGGCTACACCTTC. It is translated as CSVGGAGGRYGYTF.

This clone was seen a few times. Its ends do not fully match the called genes, so a read error is possible. The chain combines TRBV6-6 with TRBJ2-7, with 11 bases aligning to TRBD2. The CDR3 length is 13 residues. Germline V gene sequence: CDR1 MNHNY, CDR2 SVGAGI (reference sequence). DNA of the CDR3: TGTGCCAGCAGTCCCGGGACTAGCGGCGCTGCGTCCTTC. Translating it yields CASSPGTSGAASF.

The V gene is TRBV7-6, the J gene TRBJ2-3; perhaps TRBD2 as D (6 bases). CDR1 SGHVS and CDR2 FNYEAQ come from the germline V gene. The CDR3 contains 14 residues. The V gene lost 2 bases and the J gene lost 4 bases, with 10 bases spanning the gap. The DNA of the CDR3 is TGTGCCAGCAGCTTATCCGGGAGCTCAGATACGCAGTATTTT. Its protein is CASSLSGSSDTQYF.

V and J are TRBV5-8 and TRBJ1-2; 7 positions agree with TRBD1. This CDR3 is 14 amino acids long. From germline, CDR1 is SGHTS and CDR2 YDEGEE. V shed 2 bases and J 2 bases; nucleotides not matched to a gene: 3. CDR3 sequence reads: CASSFRQGNYGYTF. The CDR3 nucleotides read TGTGCCAGCAGCTTCAGACAGGGCAACTATGGCTACACCTTC.

The chain links TRBV28 to TRBJ1-5; the D is unclear. The V and J ends lost 8 bases and 1 base respectively, with 15 bases between them. The CDR3 spans 15 residues. The germline V gene has CDR1 MDHEN and CDR2 SYDVKM. CDR3 amino acids: CASQPAPASNQPQHF. DNA of the CDR3: TGTGCCAGCCAACCCGCCCCCGCGAGCAATCAGCCCCAGCATTTT.

The V call is TRBV19, the J call TRBJ2-2; 7 positions match TRBD2. V shed 8 bases and J 4 bases; nucleotides not matched to a gene: 7. CDR1 is LNHDA and CDR2 is SQIVND in the germline V gene (reference sequence). CDR3 size: 14 residues. CDR3 amino acids: CASRSGGPTGELFF. CDR3 nucleotides: TGTGCCAGTCGGTCGGGGGGACCCACCGGGGAGCTGTTTTTT.